The 29 T cell receptor beta chains below come from one sample, sequenced in a study of T cell responses to AZD1222 COVID-19 vaccine. Only in-frame clones appear in the TCRdb table, and some are missing; sequencing was by immunoSEQ multiplex PCR. The table shows roughly 30,000 clones, with around four fifths occurring only once. This specimen consisted of peripheral blood, obtained on day 0 of AZD1222 vaccination. These receptors came from an adult in good health.

This chain links TRBV18 with TRBJ2-6; D unresolved. The CDR3 has 18 amino acids. Trimming took 4 bases from V and 2 from J, leaving 18 bases between them. Germline CDR1 is KGHSH and CDR2 is LQKENI. The CDR3 sequence is CASSLRTGGKTGANVLTF. The CDR3 DNA reads as TGTGCCAGCTCACTACGTACCGGCGGTAAAACTGGGGCCAACGTCCTGACTTTC.

This clone was found a few times. The rearrangement joins TRBV9 to TRBJ1-5; D gene uncertain. The germline CDR1 and CDR2 sequences are SGDLS and YYNGEE. V was trimmed by 0 bases and J by 5 bases, leaving 6 bases between them. This CDR3 is 13 amino acids long. The DNA for the CDR3 is TGTGCCAGCAGCGTAGGGGAATATCAGCCCCAGCATTTT. As protein: CASSVGEYQPQHF.

V is TRBV6-1 and J is TRBJ2-7, with 10 bases that match TRBD1. Germline CDR1 is MNHNS and CDR2 is SASEGT. The CDR3 is made up of 15 amino acids. The V gene end was trimmed by 1 base and the J gene end by 5 bases; junction bases not matched to a gene: 5. The CDR3 DNA reads TGTGCCAGCAGTGAAGTCATGGGGACAGGGGACGAGCAGTACGTC. Amino acid sequence: CASSEVMGTGDEQYV.

This chain connects TRBV5-6 to TRBJ2-7; no definite D call. The CDR3 is 11 amino acids. Germline V gene sequence: CDR1 SGHDT, CDR2 YYEEEE. Between the trimmed V and J ends, which lost 4 bases and 2 bases, there was a span of 4 bases. In DNA, the CDR3 is TGTGCCAGCAGCCAGACCTACGAGCAGTACTTC. Translated: CASSQTYEQYF.

This clone was seen a single time. DNA for the CDR3: TGTGCCAGCAGCTTAGAGGGGAGCTCCTACAATGAGCAGTTCTTC. This encodes CASSLEGSSYNEQFF. The chain has TRBV7-6 and TRBJ2-1; either TRBD1 or TRBD2 may fit D (5 bases each). V was clipped by 1 base and J by 0 bases, with 7 bases between them. Germline lookup yields CDR1 SGHVS and CDR2 FNYEAQ. The CDR3 sequence is 15 residues long. The variable domain in full, completed from reference TRBV7-6 and TRBJ2-1, reads GAGVSQSPRYKVTKRGQDVALRCDPISGHVSLYWYRQALGQGPEFLTYFNYEAQQDKSGLPNDRFSAERPEGSISTLTIQRTEQRDSAMYRCASSLEGSSYNEQFFGPGTRLTVL.

The genes are TRBV9 and TRBJ2-2, with D possibly called TRBD1 or TRBD2 (6 bases each). V shed 2 bases and J shed 6 bases, with 14 bases lying between them. Looked up from germline, CDR1 is SGDLS and CDR2 is YYNGEE. The CDR3 contains 15 residues. CDR3 region: CASSVRGARPGELFF. In DNA, the CDR3 is TGTGCCAGCAGCGTTAGGGGGGCGCGTCCCGGGGAGCTGTTTTTT. Based on the CDR3 plus reference TRBV9 and TRBJ2-2, the full variable domain is DSGVTQTPKHLITATGQRVTLRCSPRSGDLSVYWYQQSLDQGLQFLIQYYNGEERAKGNILERFSAQQFPDLHSELNLSSLELGDSALYFCASSVRGARPGELFFGEGSRLTVL.

The rearrangement joins TRBV29-1 to TRBJ2-1; D gene unclear. V dropped 4 bases and J dropped 0 bases, with 7 bases sitting between them. The germline V gene encodes CDR1 SQVTM and CDR2 ANQGSEA. The CDR3 contains 13 residues. The DNA for the CDR3 is TGCAGCGTTGTTGCAAACTCCTACAATGAGCAGTTCTTC. This translates into CSVVANSYNEQFF.

The V call is TRBV19, the J call TRBJ1-1; a weak D match, TRBD1 (6 bases). The CDR3 consists of 16 residues. Trimming shortened V by 7 bases and J by 1 base, and 19 bases separated the two germline ends. Germline lookup yields CDR1 LNHDA and CDR2 SQIVND (reference sequence). The CDR3 loop is CASNREGSAGNTEAFF. The CDR3 DNA is TGTGCCAGTAACAGGGAGGGGTCGGCGGGGAACACTGAAGCTTTCTTT.

The count of this clone is one. A read error may produce the germline difference seen at one junction end. The J gene is TRBJ2-3, the V gene TRBV12-3 or TRBV12-4; 12 bases fit TRBD2. This CDR3 is built from 12 residues. The CDR3 here is CASSRETSGGNF. The CDR3 DNA sequence: TGTGCCAGCAGCCGCGAGACTAGCGGGGGTAATTTT.

V gene TRBV3-1 (or the pseudogene TRBV3-2) combines with J gene TRBJ2-1; 11 bases are a match to TRBD1. CDR3 length equals 18 residues. J was trimmed by 4 bases and V by 6 bases; bases with no gene match: 14. Germline V gives CDR1 LGHDT, CDR2 YNNKEL (reference sequence). The CDR3 coding sequence is TGTGCCAGCAGTACCGGGACAGGGGGTAGGCTGAAGTACAATGAGCAGTTCTTC. It specifies CASSTGTGGRLKYNEQFF.

J is TRBJ1-6 and V is TRBV9; 9 nucleotides agree with TRBD1. Germline-derived CDR1 and CDR2 are SGDLS and YYNGEE. The V gene end was trimmed by 0 bases and the J gene end by 7 bases; junction bases not matched to a gene: 2. This CDR3 has 15 amino acids. For the CDR3, the DNA is TGTGCCAGCAGCGTAGGCGACAGGGGGAATTCACCCCTCCACTTT. Encoded protein: CASSVGDRGNSPLHF.

DNA for the CDR3: TGTGCCAGCAGAGTAGGGAATCAGCCCCAGCATTTT. Translating it yields CASRVGNQPQHF. The V and J genes are TRBV21-1 and TRBJ1-5. TRBV21-1 is a listed pseudogene. This CDR3 region has 12 residues.

V is TRBV19 and J is TRBJ2-3, with D tentatively TRBD2 (6 bases). This CDR3 has 13 amino acids. Trimming cost V 6 bases and J 1 base, with 8 bases left between them. The germline V gene encodes CDR1 LNHDA and CDR2 SQIVND (reference sequence). The CDR3 is CASRPSGTDTQYF. The CDR3 coding sequence is TGTGCCAGTAGACCTAGCGGCACAGATACGCAGTATTTT.

This sequence joins TRBV4-2 and TRBJ2-4; 13 nucleotides match TRBD2. CDR1 is LGHNA and CDR2 is YNFKEQ in the germline V gene. The V segment lost 3 bases and the J segment 16 bases; nucleotides outside the gene matches: 12. CDR3 length: 15 residues. The CDR3 reads CASSHTSGGALVPYF. The CDR3 nucleotides are TGTGCCAGCAGCCACACTAGCGGGGGGGCTCTGGTTCCATACTTC.

V usage is TRBV4-2 and J usage is TRBJ2-4; D possibly corresponds to TRBD1 (5 bases). The CDR3 has 15 residues. Germline CDR1 is LGHNA and CDR2 is YNFKEQ. V dropped 0 bases and J dropped 9 bases, with 15 bases sitting between them. DNA of the CDR3: TGTGCCAGCAGCCAAGATCCAGGGATTGGCGGCATTCAGTACTTC. Protein: CASSQDPGIGGIQYF.

This clone was seen only once. The chain has TRBV5-1 and TRBJ2-7; 7 nucleotides agree with TRBD1. Germline values: CDR1 SGHRS, CDR2 YFSETQ. Losses at the gene ends were 0 bases for V and 5 bases for J; bases not matched to a gene: 5. The CDR3 length is 14 residues. CDR3 residues: CASSLGQGTHEQYV. The DNA for the CDR3 is TGCGCCAGCAGCTTGGGACAGGGCACCCACGAGCAGTACGTC.

The chain couples TRBV18 to TRBJ1-5; a possible D gene is TRBD1 (5 bases). Trimming shortened V by 5 bases and J by 6 bases, and 14 bases separated the two germline ends. The CDR3 has 14 residues. CDR1 is KGHSH, CDR2 LQKENI, per germline. The CDR3 DNA reads TGTGCCAGCTCAGCCTCCCGGGACTCTCAGCCCCAGCATTTT. This translates into CASSASRDSQPQHF.

The DNA for the CDR3 is TGTGCCAGCAGGGAGGACCTTTCCTCCTATGGCTACACCTTC. It codes for CASREDLSSYGYTF. The V and J genes are TRBV2 and TRBJ1-2; D remains unclear. V was pared by 6 bases and J by 4 bases, with 15 bases between. Germline values: CDR1 SNHLY, CDR2 FYNNEI. The CDR3 is 14 residues long. Drawing the rest from reference TRBV2 and TRBJ1-2, the complete variable domain is EPEVTQTPSHQVTQMGQEVILRCVPISNHLYFYWYRQILGQKVEFLVSFYNNEISEKSEIFDDQFSVERPDGSNFTLKIRSTKLEDSAMYFCASREDLSSYGYTFGSGTRLTVV.

This chain joins TRBV24-1 and TRBJ2-2, with D hard to call. V lost 2 bases and J 1 base, leaving 4 bases between the germline ends. Germline-derived CDR1 and CDR2 are KGHDR and SFDVKD. This CDR3 comprises 14 residues. The CDR3 DNA follows: TGTGCCACCAGTGATTACAGGAACACCGGGGAGCTGTTTTTT. Amino acid sequence: CATSDYRNTGELFF.

This sequence joins TRBV6-2 or TRBV6-3 and TRBJ2-2; 9 nucleotides match TRBD2. The CDR3 consists of 15 residues. Germline CDR1 reads MNHEY; CDR2 reads SVGEGT. Trimming at V came to 6 bases and at J to 5 bases, leaving 7 bases not matched to a gene. The CDR3 bases are TGTGCCAGCAGCCATCTAGCGGGACCAACCGGGGAGCTGTTTTTT. It encodes CASSHLAGPTGELFF.

The V and J genes are TRBV9 and TRBJ2-1; 11 nucleotides line up with TRBD2. Germline V gives CDR1 SGDLS, CDR2 YYNGEE. This CDR3 contains 16 residues. After removal of 3 bases from V and 4 bases from J, the junction contained 6 bases not matched to a gene. The CDR3 region has the DNA TGTGCCAGCAGCGCCTTAGCGGGAGGGCAGTACAATGAGCAGTTCTTC. Protein sequence: CASSALAGGQYNEQFF.

The rearrangement uses TRBV15 and TRBJ1-1; no definite D call. The CDR3 has 13 amino acids. Germline-derived CDR1 and CDR2 are LNHNV and YYDKDF (reference sequence). Trimming left V 0 bases short and J 11 bases short, with 13 bases between. The CDR3 loop is CATSRDPRNPAFF. CDR3 nucleotide sequence: TGTGCCACCAGCAGAGATCCCAGAAACCCGGCTTTCTTT.

This chain links TRBV18 with TRBJ2-7; TRBD1 is a possible D gene (5 bases). Germline V gives CDR1 KGHSH, CDR2 LQKENI. The V end lost 3 bases, the J end lost 5 bases, and 11 bases lay between the germline ends. This CDR3 region has 13 residues. CDR3 in DNA: TGTGCCAGCTCACCGGCAGGGTGGGACGAGCAGTACTTC. Protein sequence: CASSPAGWDEQYF. The entire variable domain, with the rest obtained from reference TRBV18 and TRBJ2-7, is as follows: NAGVMQNPRHLVRRRGQEARLRCSPMKGHSHVYWYRQLPEEGLKFMVYLQKENIIDESGMPKERFSAEFPKEGPSILRIQQVVRGDSAAYFCASSPAGWDEQYFGPGTRLTVT.

The rearrangement links TRBV7-9 to TRBJ2-1; 11 nucleotides match TRBD2. J gave up 6 bases and V 4 bases, and 8 bases lay outside the gene matches. The germline V gene encodes CDR1 SEHNR and CDR2 FQNEAQ (reference sequence). This CDR3 comprises 16 residues. CDR3 residues: CASSSLAGGRVNEQFF. CDR3 in DNA: TGTGCCAGCAGCTCATTAGCGGGAGGGCGAGTCAATGAGCAGTTCTTC.

The chain uses TRBV13 and TRBJ2-5; 8 bases fit TRBD1. The germline gives CDR1 PRHDT, CDR2 FYEKMQ (reference sequence). This CDR3 spans 13 amino acids. J gave up 4 bases and V 4 bases, and 2 bases lay outside the gene matches. CDR3 nucleotide sequence: TGTGCCAGCAGCTGGACAGGGTTAGAGACCCAGTACTTC. Amino acid sequence: CASSWTGLETQYF.

The gene calls are TRBV5-1 and TRBJ2-1, with 9 bases matching TRBD2. The CDR3 runs 15 residues. Germline V CDR1 and CDR2: SGHRS, YFSETQ. Trimming cost V 3 bases and J 5 bases; bases outside gene matches: 6. CDR3 region: CASSSTAGGHNEQFF. For the CDR3, the DNA is TGCGCCAGCAGCTCCACAGCGGGGGGCCACAATGAGCAGTTCTTC.

The genes are TRBV12-3 or TRBV12-4 and TRBJ2-1, with a weak D call TRBD2 (6 bases). V shed 3 bases and J shed 5 bases, with 8 bases lying between them. The CDR3 loop spans 13 amino acids. The CDR3, as DNA: TGTGCCAGCAGTTTGGTAGCGGACAATGAGCAGTTCTTC. It yields the protein CASSLVADNEQFF.

The chain joins TRBV18 to TRBJ1-6; the D is unclear. Germline-derived CDR1 and CDR2 are KGHSH and LQKENI. The CDR3 spans 15 residues. Trimming cost V 2 bases and J 5 bases, with 10 bases left between them. Here the CDR3 DNA reads TGTGCCAGCTCACCAATGAGAGCAGATAATTCACCCCTCCACTTT. As protein: CASSPMRADNSPLHF.

The V and J genes are TRBV18 and TRBJ2-5, with unresolved D. The V gene's germline CDR1 is KGHSH and CDR2 LQKENI. V lost 1 base to trimming and J lost 4 bases, with 13 bases between them. The CDR3 has 15 residues. DNA for the CDR3: TGTGCCAGCTCACCACGGGCCATCGGTGGAGAGACCCAGTACTTC. This gives the protein CASSPRAIGGETQYF.